This is a list of T cell receptor beta chains from one sample in a study of OX40 agonist ivuxolimab in advanced cancers. Only in-frame clones appear in the TCRdb table, and some are missing; sequencing was by immunoSEQ multiplex PCR. The table includes about 57,000 clones, roughly 93% detected once. Sample: CD4+ or CD8+ T cells sorted from blood, taken in a trial of the OX40 agonist ivuxolimab. Receptors originate from an adult with an advanced solid tumor such as melanoma, head and neck, liver or kidney cancer. Both conserved end residues are part of each CDR3. D genes are given only for firm matches. Only part of the rows carry a size: once, few, many, or a class if the clone is expanded.

V gene: TRBV30
clone size: -
CDR3 length: 15
D gene: TRBD1
J gene: TRBJ2-3
CDR3 DNA: TGTGCCTCGACTGGGATTGGCAGGGGGATAGATACGCAGTATTTT
CDR3 protein: CASTGIGRGIDTQYF

V gene: TRBV13
clone size: -
CDR3 length: 16
D gene: TRBD2
J gene: TRBJ2-7
CDR3 DNA: TGTGCCAGCAGCTCCGGACTAGCGGGATCTAACTACGAGCAGTACTTC
CDR3 protein: CASSSGLAGSNYEQYF

V gene: TRBV6-5
clone size: once
CDR3 length: 15
D gene: -
J gene: TRBJ2-3
CDR3 DNA: TGTGCCAGCAGTTATGGCGGACAGCACACAGATACGCAGTATTTT
CDR3 protein: CASSYGGQHTDTQYF

V gene: TRBV4-3
clone size: -
CDR3 length: 15
D gene: -
J gene: TRBJ1-1
CDR3 DNA: TGCGCCAGCAGCCAAGAAGGCGGAGGTCCTTCTGAAGCTTTCTTT
CDR3 protein: CASSQEGGGPSEAFF

V gene: TRBV9
clone size: -
CDR3 length: 13
D gene: -
J gene: TRBJ1-3
CDR3 DNA: TGTGCCAGCAGGCAGGACTCTGGAAACACCATATATTTT
CDR3 protein: CASRQDSGNTIYF

V gene: TRBV13
clone size: -
CDR3 length: 14
D gene: -
J gene: TRBJ2-2
CDR3 DNA: TGTGCCAGCGGCCCTGGCTTGAACACCGGGGAGCTGTTTTTT
CDR3 protein: CASGPGLNTGELFF

V gene: TRBV6-5
clone size: -
CDR3 length: 15
D gene: -
J gene: TRBJ2-1
CDR3 DNA: TGTGCCAGCAGTTATGGAGGGGGGTCCTACAATGAGCAGTTCTTC
CDR3 protein: CASSYGGGSYNEQFF

V gene: TRBV11-2
clone size: -
CDR3 length: 10
D gene: -
J gene: TRBJ2-7
CDR3 DNA: TGTGCCAGCGCGTATTTCGAGCAGTACTTC
CDR3 protein: CASAYFEQYF

V gene: TRBV6-5
clone size: -
CDR3 length: 15
D gene: -
J gene: TRBJ2-1
CDR3 DNA: TGTGCCAGCAGTTACTCAGGGGGTCCCGACAATGAGCAGTTCTTC
CDR3 protein: CASSYSGGPDNEQFF

V gene: TRBV19
clone size: -
CDR3 length: 13
D gene: -
J gene: TRBJ1-4
CDR3 DNA: TGTGCCAGTAGCCCTACGGATAATGAAGAACTGTTTTTT
CDR3 protein: CASSPTDNEELFF

V gene: TRBV2
clone size: -
CDR3 length: 16
D gene: TRBD2
J gene: TRBJ2-1
CDR3 DNA: TGTGCCAGCAGTGCAGGACTAGCGGGACATTACAATGAGCAGTTCTTC
CDR3 protein: CASSAGLAGHYNEQFF

V gene: TRBV30
clone size: -
CDR3 length: 13
D gene: -
J gene: TRBJ2-1
CDR3 DNA: TGTGCCTGGAGTATCGGGAGAAACAATGAGCAGTTCTTC
CDR3 protein: CAWSIGRNNEQFF

V gene: TRBV7-6
clone size: once
CDR3 length: 17
D gene: TRBD2
J gene: TRBJ2-5
CDR3 DNA: TGTGCCAGCAGCTTCCTTGTTGGGCTAGCGGTCCAAGAGACCCAGTACTTC
CDR3 protein: CASSFLVGLAVQETQYF

V gene: TRBV15
clone size: -
CDR3 length: 13
D gene: -
J gene: TRBJ2-7
CDR3 DNA: TGTGCCACCAGCACGATGATTACTTACGAGCAGTACTTC
CDR3 protein: CATSTMITYEQYF

V gene: TRBV11-2
clone size: -
CDR3 length: 12
D gene: -
J gene: TRBJ1-2
CDR3 DNA: TGTGCCAGCAGCCGGGGGGTCTATGGCTACACCTTC
CDR3 protein: CASSRGVYGYTF

V gene: TRBV27
clone size: -
CDR3 length: 13
D gene: -
J gene: TRBJ2-1
CDR3 DNA: TGTGCCAGCAAACCGGCAGGGATCAATGAGCAGTTCTTC
CDR3 protein: CASKPAGINEQFF

V gene: TRBV21-1
clone size: -
CDR3 length: 13
D gene: -
J gene: TRBJ2-7
CDR3 DNA: TGTGCCAGCAGCATCAGACTGTCTTACGAGCAGTACTTC
CDR3 protein: CASSIRLSYEQYF

V gene: TRBV27
clone size: -
CDR3 length: 14
D gene: TRBD1
J gene: TRBJ2-7
CDR3 DNA: TGTGCCAGCAGTTCAGACAGGGACGGTCACGAGCAGTACTTC
CDR3 protein: CASSSDRDGHEQYF

V gene: TRBV4-3
clone size: -
CDR3 length: 15
D gene: -
J gene: TRBJ1-2
CDR3 DNA: TGCGCCAGCAGCCCATCAAGGACGGTTTACTATGGCTACACCTTC
CDR3 protein: CASSPSRTVYYGYTF

V gene: TRBV7-9
clone size: medium-sized
CDR3 length: 15
D gene: -
J gene: TRBJ2-5
CDR3 DNA: TGTGCCAGCAGCGAAGCGTCAGGGGGGGCTGAGACCCAGTACTTC
CDR3 protein: CASSEASGGAETQYF

V gene: TRBV11-1
clone size: -
CDR3 length: 16
D gene: -
J gene: TRBJ2-5
CDR3 DNA: TGTGCCAGCAGCTTATCTTGGCCAGGAGTCTCGGAGACCCAGTACTTC
CDR3 protein: CASSLSWPGVSETQYF

V gene: TRBV4-1
clone size: -
CDR3 length: 15
D gene: TRBD2
J gene: TRBJ2-1
CDR3 DNA: TGCGCCAGCAGCAAAGTAGCGGGAGGCCACAATGAGCAGTTCTTC
CDR3 protein: CASSKVAGGHNEQFF

V gene: TRBV19
clone size: few
CDR3 length: 15
D gene: TRBD2
J gene: TRBJ2-2
CDR3 DNA: TGTGCCAGTAGTATAGGCGCTAGCGGGGTAGGGGAGCTGTTTTTT
CDR3 protein: CASSIGASGVGELFF

V gene: TRBV7-8
clone size: -
CDR3 length: 18
D gene: TRBD2
J gene: TRBJ2-1
CDR3 DNA: TGTGCCAGCAGCTTATTCCCGGTTGAGCGGGAGGTCTCCAATGAGCAGTTCTTC
CDR3 protein: CASSLFPVEREVSNEQFF

V gene: TRBV27
clone size: -
CDR3 length: 15
D gene: TRBD1
J gene: TRBJ2-5
CDR3 DNA: TGTGCCAGCAGTTTGTCACAGGGGACCCAAGAGACCCAGTACTTC
CDR3 protein: CASSLSQGTQETQYF

V gene: TRBV14
clone size: once
CDR3 length: 19
D gene: TRBD2
J gene: TRBJ2-5
CDR3 DNA: TGTGCCAGCAGCCAAGATGGTCTAGCGGGAGGGCCCCGGAAAGAGACCCAGTACTTC
CDR3 protein: CASSQDGLAGGPRKETQYF

V gene: TRBV6-5
clone size: -
CDR3 length: 15
D gene: TRBD2
J gene: TRBJ2-2
CDR3 DNA: TGTGCCAGCAGTTACGACCTAGCGGAGGACGGGGAGCTGTTTTTT
CDR3 protein: CASSYDLAEDGELFF

V gene: TRBV7-2
clone size: few
CDR3 length: 11
D gene: -
J gene: TRBJ1-1
CDR3 DNA: TGTGCCAGCAGCTTAATCTCTGAAGCTTTCTTT
CDR3 protein: CASSLISEAFF